The clone carrying this T cell receptor beta chain was detected only a few times. These data belong to a study of blood T cells in healthy people across ages. It was with a sample-barcoded 5' primer and a J-beta primer mix that a second PCR of roughly 7 to 12 cycles was run. Each TCR beta cDNA got a 12-nucleotide random molecular identifier. TCRdb redid the calling of the 5' RACE reads with MiXCR, one entry per CDR3 protein. The sample has about 1.4 million distinct CDR3 sequences, 59% seen once. All donors came from Russia, were Caucasian and healthy, and spanned ages roughly 6 to 95. PBMCs, at least 7 million per sample, were isolated. Samples each yielded at least 5 micrograms of total RNA. Trimming took off 8 bases at V and 6 bases at J, with 14 bases between the two ends. The CDR3 length is 13 residues.

The clonotype originates from a young man in good health. V is TRBV12-3 or TRBV12-4 and J is TRBJ2-1; D gene uncertain. Sample: blood. CDR3 sequence (DNA): TGTGCCAGCTGGACCCCATCCGGCAATGAGCAGTTCTTC. It translates to CASWTPSGNEQFF.